This TCR beta chain was captured in a study of cytomegalovirus exposure and HLA in healthy donors. With respect to this clone: Its antigen is as yet unknown.

Trimming stripped 0 bases from V and 1 base from J, with 19 bases between. CDR1 and CDR2 from the germline V gene are SGHTA and FQGNSA. The CDR3 length is 18 residues. PCR involved 60 Vbeta and 13 Jbeta primers. Method: immunoSEQ multiplex PCR; TCRdb's copy keeps in-frame clones and lacks some. The profile shows about 200,000 clones, over 70% of them singletons. Notes on the study in general: In an earlier analysis, productive rearrangement rates for most beta V segments clustered near 87% or 30%. Highly shared sequence variants in one cluster were likely a sequencing artifact. It was shown in a later analysis that HLA-associated TCR beta chains were more clonally expanded than other, equally common chains. As a later analysis revealed, most CMV-associated TCR beta chains appeared HLA-restricted.

The material sequenced was PBMCs. The chain recombines TRBV7-2 with TRBJ2-7, with D possibly being TRBD2 (6 bases). This receptor was identified in a man under 40 in good health and CMV-seronegative. In DNA form, the CDR3 reads TGTGCCAGCAGCTTAGCACTGAGTCGGAGGGATCTGTCCTACGAGCAGTACTTC. The encoded protein is CASSLALSRRDLSYEQYF.